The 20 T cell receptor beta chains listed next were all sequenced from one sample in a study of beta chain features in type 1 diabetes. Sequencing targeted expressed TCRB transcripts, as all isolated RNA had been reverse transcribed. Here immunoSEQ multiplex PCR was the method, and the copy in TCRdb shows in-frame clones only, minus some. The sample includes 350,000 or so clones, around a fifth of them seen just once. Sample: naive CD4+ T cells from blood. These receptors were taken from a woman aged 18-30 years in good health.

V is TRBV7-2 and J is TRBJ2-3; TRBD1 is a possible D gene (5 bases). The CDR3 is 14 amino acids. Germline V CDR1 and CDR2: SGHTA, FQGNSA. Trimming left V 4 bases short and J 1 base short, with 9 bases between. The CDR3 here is CASSSQTGTDTQYF. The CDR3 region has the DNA TGTGCCAGCAGCTCACAGACAGGCACAGATACGCAGTATTTT.

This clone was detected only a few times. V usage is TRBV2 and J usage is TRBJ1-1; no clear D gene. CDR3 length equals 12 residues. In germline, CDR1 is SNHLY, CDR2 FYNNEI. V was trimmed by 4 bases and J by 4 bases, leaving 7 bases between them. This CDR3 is CASSGYSTEAFF. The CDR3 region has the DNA TGTGCCAGCAGTGGATACAGCACTGAAGCTTTCTTT. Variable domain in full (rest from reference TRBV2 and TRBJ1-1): EPEVTQTPSHQVTQMGQEVILRCVPISNHLYFYWYRQILGQKVEFLVSFYNNEISEKSEIFDDQFSVERPDGSNFTLKIRSTKLEDSAMYFCASSGYSTEAFFGQGTRLTVV.

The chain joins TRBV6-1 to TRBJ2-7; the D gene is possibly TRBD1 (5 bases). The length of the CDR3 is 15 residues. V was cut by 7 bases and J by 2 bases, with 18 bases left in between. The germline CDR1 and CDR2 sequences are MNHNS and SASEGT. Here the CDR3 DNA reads TGTGCCAGCAAGGGCCCCAGGGCCACGACCTACGAGCAGTACTTC. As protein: CASKGPRATTYEQYF.

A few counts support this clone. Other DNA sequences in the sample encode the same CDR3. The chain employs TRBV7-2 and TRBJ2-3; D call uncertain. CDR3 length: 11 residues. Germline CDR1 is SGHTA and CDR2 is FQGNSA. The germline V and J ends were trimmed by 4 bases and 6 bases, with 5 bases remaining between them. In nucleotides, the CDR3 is TGTGCCAGCAGCTCCGCGGATACGCAGTATTTT. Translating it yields CASSSADTQYF.

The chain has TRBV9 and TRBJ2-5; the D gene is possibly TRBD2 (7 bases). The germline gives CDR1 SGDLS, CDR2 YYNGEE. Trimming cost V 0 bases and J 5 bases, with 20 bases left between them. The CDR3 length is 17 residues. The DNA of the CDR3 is TGTGCCAGCAGCGTAGGGGCTAGCGGAGGGGGTCGGGAGACCCAGTACTTC. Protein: CASSVGASGGGRETQYF.

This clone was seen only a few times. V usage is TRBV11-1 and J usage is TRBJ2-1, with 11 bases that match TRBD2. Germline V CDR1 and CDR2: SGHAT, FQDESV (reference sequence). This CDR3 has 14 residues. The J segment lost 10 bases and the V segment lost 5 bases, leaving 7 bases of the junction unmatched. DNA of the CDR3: TGTGCCAGCAGCCCCCTCGGACTAGCGGGCGAGCAGTTCTTC. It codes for CASSPLGLAGEQFF.

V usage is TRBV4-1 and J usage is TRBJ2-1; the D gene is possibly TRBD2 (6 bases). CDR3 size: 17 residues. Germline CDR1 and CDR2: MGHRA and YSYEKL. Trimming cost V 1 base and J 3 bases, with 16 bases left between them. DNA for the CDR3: TGCGCCAGCAGCCAAGTCCCGATAGCGGCTCGCTACAATGAGCAGTTCTTC. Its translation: CASSQVPIAARYNEQFF.

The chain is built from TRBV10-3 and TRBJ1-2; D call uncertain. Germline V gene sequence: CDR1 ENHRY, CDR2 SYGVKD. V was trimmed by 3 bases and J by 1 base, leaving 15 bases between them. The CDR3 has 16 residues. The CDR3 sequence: CAISDQSQDLNYGYTF. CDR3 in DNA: TGTGCCATCAGTGATCAAAGCCAGGATCTTAACTATGGCTACACCTTC.

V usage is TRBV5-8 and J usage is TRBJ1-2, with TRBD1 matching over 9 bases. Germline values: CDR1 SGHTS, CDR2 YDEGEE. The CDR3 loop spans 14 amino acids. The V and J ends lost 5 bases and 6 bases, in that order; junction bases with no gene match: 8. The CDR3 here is CASSWGQGGDGYTF. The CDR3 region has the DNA TGTGCCAGCAGTTGGGGACAGGGCGGTGATGGCTACACCTTC.

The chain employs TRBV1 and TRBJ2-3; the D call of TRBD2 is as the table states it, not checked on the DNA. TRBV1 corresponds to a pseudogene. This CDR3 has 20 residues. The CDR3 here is CTSSFDLRTSGVIGTDTQYF. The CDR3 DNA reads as TGCACCAGCAGTTTCGACTTGAGGACTAGCGGGGTTATCGGCACAGATACGCAGTATTTT.

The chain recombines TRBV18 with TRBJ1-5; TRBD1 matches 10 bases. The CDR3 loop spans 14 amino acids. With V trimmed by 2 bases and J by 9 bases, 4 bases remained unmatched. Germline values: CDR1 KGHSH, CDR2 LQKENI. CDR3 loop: CASSPDRGRPPQHF. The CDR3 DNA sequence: TGTGCCAGCTCACCAGACAGGGGGCGTCCGCCCCAGCATTTT.

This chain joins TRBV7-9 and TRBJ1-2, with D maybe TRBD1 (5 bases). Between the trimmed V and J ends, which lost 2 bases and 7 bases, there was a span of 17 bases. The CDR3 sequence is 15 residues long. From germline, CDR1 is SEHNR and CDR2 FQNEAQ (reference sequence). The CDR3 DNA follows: TGTGCCAGCAGCTTACAGGGATCTCCTCTTGTTGGCTACACCTTC. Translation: CASSLQGSPLVGYTF.

The CDR3 DNA follows: TGCGCCAGCAGCCAAGATGGGGGGAACTATGGCTACACCTTC. Its protein product is CASSQDGGNYGYTF. J is TRBJ1-2 and V is TRBV4-3, with D tentatively TRBD1 (5 bases). Germline CDR1 reads LGHNA; CDR2 reads YSLEER. The V end lost 0 bases, the J end lost 2 bases, and 7 bases lay between the germline ends. This CDR3 comprises 14 residues.

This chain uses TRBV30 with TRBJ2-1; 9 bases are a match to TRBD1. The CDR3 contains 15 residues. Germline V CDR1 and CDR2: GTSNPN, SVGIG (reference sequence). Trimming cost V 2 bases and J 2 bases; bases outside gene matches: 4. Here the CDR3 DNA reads TGTGCCTGGAGTACCGGGACAGGGACCTACAATGAGCAGTTCTTC. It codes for CAWSTGTGTYNEQFF.

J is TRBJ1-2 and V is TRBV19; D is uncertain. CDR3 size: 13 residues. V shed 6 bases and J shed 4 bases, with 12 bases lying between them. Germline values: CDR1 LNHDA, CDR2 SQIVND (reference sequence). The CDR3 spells CASRGRDRYGYTF. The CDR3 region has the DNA TGTGCCAGTAGAGGCCGGGATCGCTATGGCTACACCTTC.

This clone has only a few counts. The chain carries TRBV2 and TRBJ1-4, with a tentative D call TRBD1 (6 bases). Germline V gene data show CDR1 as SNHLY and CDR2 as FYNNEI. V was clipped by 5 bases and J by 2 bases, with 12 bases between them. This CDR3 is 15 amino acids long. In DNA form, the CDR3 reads TGTGCCAGCAGTCAGCAGGGGACGACTAATGAAAAACTGTTTTTT. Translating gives CASSQQGTTNEKLFF.

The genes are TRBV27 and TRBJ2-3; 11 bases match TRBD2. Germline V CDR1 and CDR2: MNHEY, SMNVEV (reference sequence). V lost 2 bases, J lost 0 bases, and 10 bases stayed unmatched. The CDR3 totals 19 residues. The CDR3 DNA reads TGTGCCAGCAGTTTAGGGCTAGCGGGAGGCCGCTCTAGCACAGATACGCAGTATTTT. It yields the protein CASSLGLAGGRSSTDTQYF.

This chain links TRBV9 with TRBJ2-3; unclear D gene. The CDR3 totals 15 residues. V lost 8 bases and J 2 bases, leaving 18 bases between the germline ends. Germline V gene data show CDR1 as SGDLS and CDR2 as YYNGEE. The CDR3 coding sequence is TGTGCCAGTGGTCCCCCCTGGCCTTTCACAGATACGCAGTATTTT. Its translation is CASGPPWPFTDTQYF. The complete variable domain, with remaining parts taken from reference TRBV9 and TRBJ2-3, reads DSGVTQTPKHLITATGQRVTLRCSPRSGDLSVYWYQQSLDQGLQFLIQYYNGEERAKGNILERFSAQQFPDLHSELNLSSLELGDSALYFCASGPPWPFTDTQYFGPGTRLTVL.

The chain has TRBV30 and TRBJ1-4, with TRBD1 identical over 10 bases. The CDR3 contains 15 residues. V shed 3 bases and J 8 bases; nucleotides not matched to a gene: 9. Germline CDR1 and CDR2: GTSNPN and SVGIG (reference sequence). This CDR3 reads CAWSRDRGPWEKLFF. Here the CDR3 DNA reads TGTGCCTGGAGCCGGGACAGGGGCCCGTGGGAAAAACTGTTTTTT.

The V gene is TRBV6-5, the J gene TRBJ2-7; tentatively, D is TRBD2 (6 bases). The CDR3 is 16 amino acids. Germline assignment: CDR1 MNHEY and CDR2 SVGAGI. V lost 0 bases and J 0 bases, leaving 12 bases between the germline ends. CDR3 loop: CASSYSGRGSSYEQYF. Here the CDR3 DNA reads TGTGCCAGCAGTTACTCGGGGCGGGGCAGCTCCTACGAGCAGTACTTC.